The next 29 T cell receptor beta chains were all read from a single sample in a study of regulatory T cells in long-lasting Graves disease. Arm-PCR with iRepertoire HTBI primers amplified the CDR3 regions for these TCR beta libraries. TCRdb redid the calling of the multiplex PCR reads with MiXCR, one entry per CDR3 protein. This table has around 450,000 distinct CDR3 sequences, 20% to 25% appearing once. The time point was: persistent/refractory GD, antithyroid drugs over 5 years with positive TRAb. PBMC RNA was the source of the TCR library. The sequencing used peripheral blood mononuclear cells (PBMCs), collected when the disease was refractory, from a patient treated with antithyroid drugs. The receptors stem from a female donor with Graves disease.

The chain recombines TRBV7-9 with TRBJ2-7; the D is unclear. Germline V gene lookup returns CDR1 SEHNR and CDR2 FQNEAQ (reference sequence). This CDR3 has 15 residues. Between the trimmed V and J ends, which lost 0 bases and 4 bases, there was a span of 13 bases. CDR3 amino acids: CASSLADGLIYEQYF. DNA for the CDR3: TGTGCCAGCAGCTTAGCGGACGGGCTTATTTACGAGCAGTACTTC.

This clonotype was detected many times. This rearrangement joins TRBV28 to TRBJ2-7; 7 nucleotides match TRBD1. CDR3 length: 13 amino acids. V lost 9 bases to trimming and J lost 1 base; unmatched junction nucleotides: 6. The germline V gene has CDR1 MDHEN and CDR2 SYDVKM. The CDR3 sequence is CASTTGNSYEQYF. CDR3 in DNA: TGTGCCAGTACGACAGGGAATTCCTACGAGCAGTACTTC.

About this clonotype: A much larger clone differs from this one at a single base, so this may be a read error. The gene calls are TRBV30 and TRBJ2-6; no reliable D call. This CDR3 is built from 13 residues. Per the germline V gene, CDR1 is GTSNPN and CDR2 is SVGIG (reference sequence). The germline V and J ends were trimmed by 3 bases and 3 bases, with 6 bases remaining between them. The CDR3, as DNA: TGTGCCTGGAGAGGATTTGGGGCCAACGTCCTGACTTTC. This gives the protein CAWRGFGANVLTF.

This clonotype has just a few counts. The chain carries TRBV27 and TRBJ2-4, with D perhaps TRBD1 or TRBD2 (5 bases each). With 0 bases removed from V and 1 base from J, the gap between germline ends came to 13 bases. This CDR3 contains 17 residues. Germline-derived CDR1 and CDR2 are MNHEY and SMNVEV (reference sequence). The CDR3 is CASSLSGPPEAKNIQYF. CDR3 in DNA: TGTGCCAGCAGTTTATCGGGACCACCCGAGGCCAAAAACATTCAGTACTTC.

In this sample, this clonotype turned up many times. The V gene is TRBV6-5, the J gene TRBJ1-2, with D tentatively TRBD1 (6 bases). V shed 0 bases and J shed 7 bases, with 15 bases lying between them. This CDR3 is 15 amino acids long. Germline V gives CDR1 MNHEY, CDR2 SVGAGI. For the CDR3, the DNA is TGTGCCAGCAGTTACTCGAACCGAGGGGGTCGTGGCTACACCTTC. Residues: CASSYSNRGGRGYTF.

This sequence joins TRBV30 and TRBJ2-5; 9 bases match TRBD2. CDR1 is GTSNPN and CDR2 is SVGIG in the germline V gene (reference sequence). J gave up 5 bases and V 4 bases, and 14 bases lay outside the gene matches. The CDR3 is 16 amino acids. The CDR3 spells CAWKVQVRGGRETQYF. DNA of the CDR3: TGTGCCTGGAAGGTGCAGGTGCGGGGGGGCCGGGAGACCCAGTACTTC.

This clonotype was recorded at least ten times. The CDR3 sequence: CSVANTEAFF. The CDR3 bases are TGCAGCGTTGCAAACACTGAAGCTTTCTTT. This chain connects TRBV29-1 to TRBJ1-1; D gene ambiguous. Trimming removed 4 bases at V and 2 bases at J, with 2 bases between. This CDR3 is built from 10 residues. Germline V gene lookup returns CDR1 SQVTM and CDR2 ANQGSEA.

The chain is built from TRBV11-2 and TRBJ2-3; a possible D gene is TRBD2 (7 bases). The length of the CDR3 is 14 residues. Germline V gene sequence: CDR1 SGHAT, CDR2 FQNNGV. V lost 6 bases, J lost 2 bases, and 12 bases lay in between. CDR3 DNA sequence: TGTGCCAGCAGTCAGGGGACTACCACAGATACGCAGTATTTT. This encodes CASSQGTTTDTQYF.

The DNA of the CDR3 is TGTGCCACCAGCAGAGATTGGATAGAAGACAATCAGCCCCAGCATTTT. This gives the protein CATSRDWIEDNQPQHF. This chain joins TRBV15 and TRBJ1-5; no reliable D call. The germline V gene has CDR1 LNHNV and CDR2 YYDKDF (reference sequence). Trimming stripped 0 bases from V and 3 bases from J, with 12 bases between. The CDR3 is 16 amino acids.

This clonotype was seen repeatedly, ten times or more. The chain links TRBV28 to TRBJ2-7; D is perhaps TRBD2 (7 bases). CDR1 and CDR2 from the germline V gene are MDHEN and SYDVKM. CDR3 length: 16 residues. Trimming removed 3 bases at V and 0 bases at J, with 15 bases between. The CDR3 DNA follows: TGTGCCAGCAGTTTGGGTGCAGGGGAGGGCTCCTACGAGCAGTACTTC. Translated: CASSLGAGEGSYEQYF.

This clonotype appeared many times. The chain has TRBV20-1 and TRBJ2-7; D perhaps matches TRBD2 (5 bases). This CDR3 is 13 amino acids long. V was clipped by 3 bases and J by 4 bases, with 13 bases between them. From germline, CDR1 is DFQATT and CDR2 SNEGSKA (reference sequence). For the CDR3, the DNA is TGCAGTGCTAGGGACGGGATCGGGTACGAGCAGTACTTC. Protein product: CSARDGIGYEQYF.

This clonotype has a count of ten or more. The chain is built from TRBV27 and TRBJ2-7; TRBD1 matches 7 bases. Germline CDR1 MNHEY, CDR2 SMNVEV (reference sequence). The CDR3 consists of 15 residues. The trim removed 2 bases at V and 3 bases at J, leaving 7 bases unmatched. The CDR3 DNA is TGTGCCAGCAGTTTAAAGGGGGCTCCCAACTACGAGCAGTACTTC. Protein sequence: CASSLKGAPNYEQYF.

This chain joins TRBV30 and TRBJ2-7; a possible D gene is TRBD1 (6 bases). V was pared by 1 base and J by 0 bases, with 13 bases between. Germline CDR1 is GTSNPN and CDR2 is SVGIG (reference sequence). The CDR3 runs 15 residues. The CDR3 sequence: CAWSGRQASSYEQYF. Here the CDR3 DNA reads TGTGCCTGGAGTGGCCGACAGGCGAGCTCCTACGAGCAGTACTTC. The full variable domain, with the rest looked up from reference TRBV30 and TRBJ2-7, is SQTIHQWPATLVQPVGSPLSLECTVEGTSNPNLYWYRQAAGRGLQLLFYSVGIGQISSEVPQNLSASRPQDRQFILSSKKLLLSDSGFYLCAWSGRQASSYEQYFGPGTRLTVT.

This clonotype was counted at least ten times. The chain uses TRBV3-1 and TRBJ2-5; no reliable D call. Germline CDR1 is LGHDT and CDR2 is YNNKEL (reference sequence). The CDR3 runs 15 residues. The V gene lost 1 base and the J gene lost 2 bases, with 11 bases spanning the gap. The DNA for the CDR3 is TGTGCCAGCAGCCAAGGGGTTGACCCACAAGAGACCCAGTACTTC. As protein: CASSQGVDPQETQYF.

This clonotype showed up just a few times. This chain connects TRBV5-1 to TRBJ1-1; 8 bases match TRBD1. After removal of 4 bases from V and 5 bases from J, the junction contained 7 bases not matched to a gene. CDR1 SGHRS and CDR2 YFSETQ come from the germline V gene. This CDR3 comprises 14 residues. The CDR3, as DNA: TGCGCCAGCAGCCTACAGACAGGGGCGACTGAAGCTTTCTTT. Residues: CASSLQTGATEAFF.

Ten or more counts support this clonotype. V and J are TRBV6-2 or TRBV6-3 and TRBJ2-7, with a tentative D call TRBD1 (5 bases). Germline V CDR1 and CDR2: MNHEY, SVGEGT. The CDR3 is made up of 14 amino acids. V shed 2 bases and J shed 5 bases, with 13 bases lying between them. CDR3 in amino acids: CASSYVQGSNEQYF. DNA of the CDR3: TGTGCCAGCAGTTACGTTCAGGGTAGCAACGAGCAGTACTTC.

This chain links TRBV2 with TRBJ2-3; no clear D. V lost 4 bases to trimming and J lost 4 bases, with 12 bases between them. CDR3 length: 14 residues. Germline V gives CDR1 SNHLY, CDR2 FYNNEI. CDR3 bases: TGTGCCAGCAGTGTTAAGGATTTTCCAGATACGCAGTATTTT. Amino acid sequence: CASSVKDFPDTQYF.

This clonotype was seen at least ten times. This chain links TRBV11-1 with TRBJ2-7, with D possibly TRBD2 on 6 matching bases. Trimming took off 4 bases at V and 7 bases at J, with 17 bases between the two ends. CDR1 and CDR2 (germline): SGHAT, FQDESV (reference sequence). The CDR3 is made up of 14 amino acids. The CDR3 DNA reads TGTGCCAGCAGCTCCCAGGGAGGAGAATCGGAGCAGTACTTC. As protein: CASSSQGGESEQYF.

This clonotype came up once. V is TRBV20-1 and J is TRBJ2-4, with D perhaps TRBD1 or TRBD2 (7 bases each). Germline assignment: CDR1 DFQATT and CDR2 SNEGSKA (reference sequence). CDR3 size: 14 residues. Trimming cost V 5 bases and J 10 bases, with 21 bases left between them. CDR3 amino acids: CSAPTKDRREIQYF. CDR3 DNA sequence: TGCAGTGCTCCCACGAAGGACAGGCGGGAGATTCAGTACTTC.

Many counts were recorded for this clonotype. CDR3 sequence (DNA): TGTGCCAGCAGGATAAACAGGGATAACGAGCAGTACTTC. Encoded protein: CASRINRDNEQYF. This chain links TRBV28 with TRBJ2-7; a possible D gene is TRBD1 (6 bases). The CDR3 length is 13 residues. V was shortened by 6 bases and J by 5 bases, with 14 bases between the two germline ends. CDR1 MDHEN and CDR2 SYDVKM come from the germline V gene.

There are many counts of this clonotype. V and J are TRBV28 and TRBJ1-1; D is possibly TRBD1 (5 bases). The length of the CDR3 is 16 residues. Germline loops: CDR1 MDHEN, CDR2 SYDVKM. Between the trimmed V and J ends, which lost 5 bases and 7 bases, there was a span of 23 bases. The CDR3 sequence is CASSPPTAGRGLEAFF. CDR3 bases: TGTGCCAGCAGTCCCCCAACAGCAGGAAGGGGTCTTGAAGCTTTCTTT. The full variable domain, its missing parts supplied by reference TRBV28 and TRBJ1-1, is DVKVTQSSRYLVKRTGEKVFLECVQDMDHENMFWYRQDPGLGLRLIYFSYDVKMKEKGDIPEGYSVSREKKERFSLILESASTNQTSMYLCASSPPTAGRGLEAFFGQGTRLTVV.

This clonotype was seen repeatedly, ten times or more. The chain uses TRBV6-5 and TRBJ2-4; a possible D gene is TRBD2 (6 bases). The V gene's germline CDR1 is MNHEY and CDR2 SVGAGI. The CDR3 consists of 16 residues. Trimming took off 1 base at V and 0 bases at J, with 10 bases between the two ends. This chain's CDR3 is CASSYFSGLAKNIQYF. DNA of the CDR3: TGTGCCAGCAGTTACTTTAGCGGATTAGCCAAAAACATTCAGTACTTC.

The chain combines TRBV9 with TRBJ1-6; D possibly corresponds to TRBD1 (6 bases). With 0 bases removed from V and 6 bases from J, the gap between germline ends came to 10 bases. Per the germline V gene, CDR1 is SGDLS and CDR2 is YYNGEE. The CDR3 covers 15 residues. CDR3 coding DNA: TGTGCCAGCAGCGTAGGGGGGGCGTTTAATTCACCCCTCCACTTT. This translates into CASSVGGAFNSPLHF.

This clonotype appeared many times. The chain is built from TRBV24-1 and TRBJ2-5, with a possible D match to TRBD2 (6 bases). CDR1 is KGHDR and CDR2 is SFDVKD in the germline V gene. The germline V and J ends were trimmed by 3 bases and 4 bases, with 11 bases remaining between them. This CDR3 has 14 residues. CDR3 sequence reads: CATSDPSGVETQYF. CDR3 nucleotide sequence: TGTGCCACCAGTGATCCCTCGGGAGTAGAGACCCAGTACTTC.

This clonotype was counted ten times or more. The genes are TRBV6-5 and TRBJ1-2; D unresolved. Germline lookup yields CDR1 MNHEY and CDR2 SVGAGI. Trimming removed 4 bases at V and 6 bases at J, with 9 bases between. The CDR3 length is 12 residues. In DNA form, the CDR3 reads TGTGCCAGCAGTTTGTTATCGGATGGCTACACCTTC. It translates to CASSLLSDGYTF.

This clonotype showed up just a few times. CDR3 amino acids: CSGVGGQGVMEAFF. CDR3 DNA: TGCAGCGGGGTCGGGGGACAGGGGGTAATGGAAGCTTTCTTT. J is TRBJ1-1 and V is TRBV29-1, with 11 bases aligning to TRBD1. The length of the CDR3 is 14 residues. J was trimmed by 8 bases and V by 7 bases; bases with no gene match: 12. Germline lookup yields CDR1 SQVTM and CDR2 ANQGSEA.

The V call is TRBV7-9, the J call TRBJ2-1; 9 bases match TRBD1. The CDR3 is made up of 17 amino acids. The V and J ends lost 5 bases and 2 bases, in that order; junction bases with no gene match: 10. Germline CDR1 is SEHNR and CDR2 is FQNEAQ (reference sequence). CDR3 sequence reads: CASSRPGQGIPYNEQFF. CDR3 nucleotides: TGTGCCAGCAGCCGACCGGGACAGGGTATCCCCTACAATGAGCAGTTCTTC.

J is TRBJ1-1 and V is TRBV7-9; D remains ambiguous. The V end lost 8 bases, the J end lost 0 bases, and 10 bases lay between the germline ends. The CDR3 runs to 13 residues. Germline loops: CDR1 SEHNR, CDR2 FQNEAQ (reference sequence). CDR3 coding DNA: TGTGCCAGCGAAGTTGACCTGAACACTGAAGCTTTCTTT. Protein sequence: CASEVDLNTEAFF.

J is TRBJ2-6 and V is TRBV7-9; D not certain. Trimming cost V 5 bases and J 0 bases, with 11 bases left between them. The germline gives CDR1 SEHNR, CDR2 FQNEAQ (reference sequence). The CDR3 is 16 amino acids. CDR3 region: CASSPVLPSGANVLTF. The CDR3 DNA follows: TGTGCCAGCAGCCCGGTTCTTCCCTCTGGGGCCAACGTCCTGACTTTC. Full variable domain (remainder filled in from reference TRBV7-9 and TRBJ2-6): DTGVSQNPRHKITKRGQNVTFRCDPISEHNRLYWYRQTLGQGPEFLTYFQNEAQLEKSRLLSDRFSAERPKGSFSTLEIQRTEQGDSAMYLCASSPVLPSGANVLTFGAGSRLTVL.